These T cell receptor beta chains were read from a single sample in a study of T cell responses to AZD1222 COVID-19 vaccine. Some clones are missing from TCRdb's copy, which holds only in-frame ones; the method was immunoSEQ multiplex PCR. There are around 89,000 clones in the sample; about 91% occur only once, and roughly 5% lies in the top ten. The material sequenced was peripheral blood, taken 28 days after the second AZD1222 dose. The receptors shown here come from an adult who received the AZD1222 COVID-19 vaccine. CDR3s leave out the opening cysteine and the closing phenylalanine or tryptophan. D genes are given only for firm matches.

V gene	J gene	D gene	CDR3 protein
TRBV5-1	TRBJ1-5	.	ASSLVLPPQH
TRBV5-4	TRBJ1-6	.	ASSLAGYSPLH
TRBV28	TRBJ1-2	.	ASSFIQGYT
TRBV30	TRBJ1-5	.	AWSVGISNQPQH
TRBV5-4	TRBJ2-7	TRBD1	ASSEDRAGEQY
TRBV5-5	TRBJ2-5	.	ASSLGVGGGLTQY
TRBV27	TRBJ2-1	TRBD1	ASSYEGASYNEQF
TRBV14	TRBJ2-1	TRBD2	ASSQSPGRGPYNEQF
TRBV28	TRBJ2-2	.	ASSFSGYSTGELF
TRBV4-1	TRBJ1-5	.	ASSFHSNQPQH
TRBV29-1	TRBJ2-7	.	SVGQGYAEQY
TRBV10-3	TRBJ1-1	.	ASLRAWDTEAF
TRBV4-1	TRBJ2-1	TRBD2	ASSQVASGDGEQF
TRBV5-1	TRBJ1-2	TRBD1	ASSFGQGYGYT
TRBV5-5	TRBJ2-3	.	ASSWTVTDTQY
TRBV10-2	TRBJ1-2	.	ASSEPFYGAPGYT
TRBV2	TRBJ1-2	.	ASRPGPRVYGYT
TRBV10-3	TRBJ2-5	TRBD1	AISGDRARQETQY
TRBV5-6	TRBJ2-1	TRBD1	ASSLLGQGSYNEQF
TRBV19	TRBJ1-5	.	ASSNRDLSQPQH
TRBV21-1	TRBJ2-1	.	ASSKCIRWGHYNEQF
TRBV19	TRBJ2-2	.	ASSILRGSNTGELF
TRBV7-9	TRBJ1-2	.	ASSLGVGKGYT
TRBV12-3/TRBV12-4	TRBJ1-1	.	ASSSYSTEAF
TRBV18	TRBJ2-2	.	ASSPRREGAGELF
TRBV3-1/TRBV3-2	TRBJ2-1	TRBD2	ASSLLSGGRYNEQF
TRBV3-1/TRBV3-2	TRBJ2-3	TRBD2	ASSQGLAGAGDTQY
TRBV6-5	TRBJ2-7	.	ASSSGTAREQY
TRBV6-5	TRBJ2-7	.	ASTRGGGDYEQY
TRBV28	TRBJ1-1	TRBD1	ASSNHLQGVKAEAF
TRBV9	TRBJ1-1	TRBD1	ASSPMTGGLGMNTEAF
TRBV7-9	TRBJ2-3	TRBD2	ASSLGTSLSTDTQY
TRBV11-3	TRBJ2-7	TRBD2	ASSALAGGRKDSYEQY
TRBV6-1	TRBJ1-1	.	ASSEALLTEAF
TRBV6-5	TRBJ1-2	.	ASSYTWAGNHGYT
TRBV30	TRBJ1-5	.	AWKQGRQPQH
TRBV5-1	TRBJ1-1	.	ASSLWGLNTEAF
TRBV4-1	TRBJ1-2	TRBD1	ASSHHRGREGYT
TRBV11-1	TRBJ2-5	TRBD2	ASSRGVAAQETQY
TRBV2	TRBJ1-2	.	ARQTAGHLLYGYT
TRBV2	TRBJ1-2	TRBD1	ARQGNGGYT
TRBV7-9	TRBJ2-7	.	ASSSDAAYEQY
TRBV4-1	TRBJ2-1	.	ASSQIGAGDRNEQF
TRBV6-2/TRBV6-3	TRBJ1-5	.	ASSLQGGYNQPQH
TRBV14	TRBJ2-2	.	ASSQVRAAGTGELF
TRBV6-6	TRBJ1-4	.	ASSPTGWNNEKLF
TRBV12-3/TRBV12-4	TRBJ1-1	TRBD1	ASSLAGGGLAF
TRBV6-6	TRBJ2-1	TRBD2	ASSYFSGEPYNEQF
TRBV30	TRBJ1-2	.	AWAGQSNYGYT
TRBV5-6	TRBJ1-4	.	ASSFQDRLQNEKLF
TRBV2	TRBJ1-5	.	ASRGRLNQPQH
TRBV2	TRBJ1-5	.	ASSVRTYYSNQPQH
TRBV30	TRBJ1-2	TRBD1	AWALQGNYGYT
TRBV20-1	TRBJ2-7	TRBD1	SASGTGATYEQY
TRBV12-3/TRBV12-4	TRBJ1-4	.	ASQPGAVEKLF